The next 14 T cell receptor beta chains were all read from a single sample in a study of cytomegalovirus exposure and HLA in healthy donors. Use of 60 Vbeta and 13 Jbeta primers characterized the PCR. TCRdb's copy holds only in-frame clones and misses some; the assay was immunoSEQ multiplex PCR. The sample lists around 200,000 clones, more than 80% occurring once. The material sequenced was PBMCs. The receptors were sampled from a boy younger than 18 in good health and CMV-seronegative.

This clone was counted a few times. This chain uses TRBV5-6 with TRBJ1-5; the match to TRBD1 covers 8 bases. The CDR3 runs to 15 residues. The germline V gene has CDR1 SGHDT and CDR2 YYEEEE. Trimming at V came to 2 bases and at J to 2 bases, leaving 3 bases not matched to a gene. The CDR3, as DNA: TGTGCCAGCAGCTTTGGGACAGGCGGCAATCAGCCCCAGCATTTT. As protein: CASSFGTGGNQPQHF.

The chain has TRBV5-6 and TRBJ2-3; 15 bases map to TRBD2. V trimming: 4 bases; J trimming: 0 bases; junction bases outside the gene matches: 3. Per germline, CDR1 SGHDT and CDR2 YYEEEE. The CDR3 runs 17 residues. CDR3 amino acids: CASSRTSGRVSTDTQYF. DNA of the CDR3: TGTGCCAGCAGCCGGACTAGCGGGAGGGTTAGCACAGATACGCAGTATTTT.

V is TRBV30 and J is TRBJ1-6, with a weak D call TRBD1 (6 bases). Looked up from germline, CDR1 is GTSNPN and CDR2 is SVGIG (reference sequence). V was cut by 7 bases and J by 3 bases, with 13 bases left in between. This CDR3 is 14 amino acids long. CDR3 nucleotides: TGTGCCTTATACACAGGGATCTATAATTCACCCCTCCACTTT. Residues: CALYTGIYNSPLHF.

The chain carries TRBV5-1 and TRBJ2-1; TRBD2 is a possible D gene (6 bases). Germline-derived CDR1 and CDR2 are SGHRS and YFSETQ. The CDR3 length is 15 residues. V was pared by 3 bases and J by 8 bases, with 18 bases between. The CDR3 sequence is CASSYLAMEVDEQFF. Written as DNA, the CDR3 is TGCGCCAGCAGCTATCTAGCGATGGAGGTAGATGAGCAGTTCTTC.

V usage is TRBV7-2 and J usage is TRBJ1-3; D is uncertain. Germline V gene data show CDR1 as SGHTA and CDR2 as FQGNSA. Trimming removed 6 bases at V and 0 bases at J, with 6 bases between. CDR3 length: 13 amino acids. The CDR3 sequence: CASSSSSGNTIYF. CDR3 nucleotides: TGTGCCAGCAGTTCGAGCTCTGGAAACACCATATATTTT.

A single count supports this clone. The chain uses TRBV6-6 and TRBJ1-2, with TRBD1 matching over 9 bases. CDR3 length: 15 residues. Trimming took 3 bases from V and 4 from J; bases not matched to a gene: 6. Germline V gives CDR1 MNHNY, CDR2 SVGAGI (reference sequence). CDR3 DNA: TGTGCCAGCAGTTATCCGGGACAGGGTAGCTATGGCTACACCTTC. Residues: CASSYPGQGSYGYTF.

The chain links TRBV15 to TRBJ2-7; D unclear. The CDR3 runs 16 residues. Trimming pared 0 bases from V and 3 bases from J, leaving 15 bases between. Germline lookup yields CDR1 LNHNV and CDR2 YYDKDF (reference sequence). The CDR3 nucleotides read TGTGCCACCAGCAGAGATATACATCCTTCGAACTACGAGCAGTACTTC. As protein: CATSRDIHPSNYEQYF. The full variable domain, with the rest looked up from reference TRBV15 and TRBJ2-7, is DAMVIQNPRYQVTQFGKPVTLSCSQTLNHNVMYWYQQKSSQAPKLLFHYYDKDFNNEADTPDNFQSRRPNTSFCFLDIRSPGLGDTAMYLCATSRDIHPSNYEQYFGPGTRLTVT.

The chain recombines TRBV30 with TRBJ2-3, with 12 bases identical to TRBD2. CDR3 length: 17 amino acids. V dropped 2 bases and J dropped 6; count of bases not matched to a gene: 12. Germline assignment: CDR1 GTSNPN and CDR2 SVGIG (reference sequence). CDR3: CAWSPGALAGGRDTQYF. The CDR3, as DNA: TGTGCCTGGAGTCCTGGGGCGCTAGCGGGGGGGAGGGATACGCAGTATTTT.

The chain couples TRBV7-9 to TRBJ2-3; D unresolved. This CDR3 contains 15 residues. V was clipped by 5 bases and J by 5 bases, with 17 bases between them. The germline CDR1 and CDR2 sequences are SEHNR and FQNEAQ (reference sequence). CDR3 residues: CASSSPPALIDTQYF. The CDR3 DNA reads TGTGCCAGCAGCAGCCCCCCAGCGCTAATAGATACGCAGTATTTT.

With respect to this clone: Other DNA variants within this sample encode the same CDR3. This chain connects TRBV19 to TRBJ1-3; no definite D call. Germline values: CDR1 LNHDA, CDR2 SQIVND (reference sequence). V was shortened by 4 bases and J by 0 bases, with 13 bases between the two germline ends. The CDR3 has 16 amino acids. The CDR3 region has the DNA TGTGCCAGTAGTAGGGCAAGGTACAGCTCTGGAAACACCATATATTTT. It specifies CASSRARYSSGNTIYF.

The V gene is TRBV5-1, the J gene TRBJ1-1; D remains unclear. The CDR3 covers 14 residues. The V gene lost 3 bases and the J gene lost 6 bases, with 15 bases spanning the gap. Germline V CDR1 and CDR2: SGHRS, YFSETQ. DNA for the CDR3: TGCGCCAGCAGCTCCGGACGGGAAGGATCTGAAGCTTTCTTT. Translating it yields CASSSGREGSEAFF.

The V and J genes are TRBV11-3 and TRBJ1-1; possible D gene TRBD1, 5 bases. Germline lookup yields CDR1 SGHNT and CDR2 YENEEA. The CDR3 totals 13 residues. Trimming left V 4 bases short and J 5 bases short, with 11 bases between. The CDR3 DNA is TGTGCCAGCAGCTCCGGCGGGGGGACTGAAGCTTTCTTT. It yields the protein CASSSGGGTEAFF.

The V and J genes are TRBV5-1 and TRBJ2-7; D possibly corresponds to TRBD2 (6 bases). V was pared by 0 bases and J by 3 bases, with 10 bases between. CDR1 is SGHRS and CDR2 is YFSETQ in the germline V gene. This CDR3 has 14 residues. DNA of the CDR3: TGCGCCAGCAGCTTGGGGATGGGGGGCTACGAGCAGTACTTC. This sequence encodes CASSLGMGGYEQYF.

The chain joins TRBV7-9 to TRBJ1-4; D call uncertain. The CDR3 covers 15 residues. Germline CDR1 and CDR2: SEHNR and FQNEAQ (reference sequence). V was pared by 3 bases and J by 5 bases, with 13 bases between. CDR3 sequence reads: CASSFKGRENEKLFF. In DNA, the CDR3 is TGTGCCAGCAGCTTCAAAGGGAGGGAGAATGAAAAACTGTTTTTT.